The 18 T cell receptor beta chains given below trace back to one sample, sequenced in a study of CD8 T cells in Susac syndrome. RNA totalling about 0.45 to 1 ug underwent reverse transcription with random hexamers. MiXCR, run by TCRdb on the immunoSEQ multiplex PCR reads, gives a single entry per CDR3 protein. The table shows roughly 400,000 distinct CDR3 sequences, with more than 80% occurring only once. Sequencing was performed on CD8+ T cells from PBMCs. The source is a human donor with multiple sclerosis.

The chain recombines TRBV24-1 with TRBJ2-1; no clear D. Per the germline V gene, CDR1 is KGHDR and CDR2 is SFDVKD. This CDR3 comprises 13 residues. V lost 4 bases, J lost 2 bases, and 5 bases lay in between. CDR3 sequence (DNA): TGTGCCACCAGTGAGGCGGCCTACAATGAGCAGTTCTTC. It codes for CATSEAAYNEQFF.

This clonotype has only one observation. The V and J genes are TRBV7-2 and TRBJ1-5; D gene uncertain. Germline lookup yields CDR1 SGHTA and CDR2 FQGNSA. Trimming stripped 3 bases from V and 0 bases from J, with 15 bases between. The CDR3 loop spans 17 amino acids. CDR3 nucleotides: TGTGCCAGCAGCTTGGCCTCCGGCCCCTATAGCAATCAGCCCCAGCATTTT. Its translation is CASSLASGPYSNQPQHF. Supplemented by reference TRBV7-2 and TRBJ1-5, the full variable domain reads GAGVSQSPSNKVTEKGKDVELRCDPISGHTALYWYRQSLGQGLEFLIYFQGNSAPDKSGLPSDRFSAERTGGSVSTLTIQRTQQEDSAVYLCASSLASGPYSNQPQHFGDGTRLSIL.

The V call is TRBV29-1, the J call TRBJ2-1; possibly TRBD1 or TRBD2 for D (5 bases each). The germline V gene encodes CDR1 SQVTM and CDR2 ANQGSEA. Between the trimmed V and J ends, which lost 2 bases and 6 bases, there was a span of 20 bases. The CDR3 has 16 residues. CDR3 sequence (DNA): TGCAGCGTTGAAAAGGGGACCGCAGCAGTTGGCAATGAGCAGTTCTTC. It specifies CSVEKGTAAVGNEQFF.

In this sample, this clonotype turned up a few times. This chain's CDR3 is CASSYSSGAPDTQYF. In nucleotides, the CDR3 is TGTGCCAGCAGTTACTCGAGTGGGGCCCCAGATACGCAGTATTTT. The gene calls are TRBV6-5 and TRBJ2-3; maybe TRBD1 (5 bases). Germline CDR1 and CDR2: MNHEY and SVGAGI. The CDR3 has 15 amino acids. Deletions cut 0 bases from V and 4 bases from J, with 11 bases between.

This chain links TRBV7-8 with TRBJ2-1; D remains unclear. This CDR3 comprises 15 residues. The germline V and J ends were trimmed by 3 bases and 0 bases, with 9 bases remaining between them. Germline V CDR1 and CDR2: SGHVS, FQNEAQ. The CDR3 here is CASSFTLSSYNEQFF. CDR3 coding DNA: TGTGCCAGCAGCTTCACCCTGAGCTCCTACAATGAGCAGTTCTTC.

The chain has TRBV27 and TRBJ2-5; tentative D call: TRBD2 (6 bases). CDR1 and CDR2 from the germline V gene are MNHEY and SMNVEV (reference sequence). Trimming left V 2 bases short and J 3 bases short, with 13 bases between. The CDR3 is made up of 15 amino acids. DNA for the CDR3: TGTGCCAGCAGTTTAGCCGGGACTTCAGAAGAGACCCAGTACTTC. The encoded protein is CASSLAGTSEETQYF.

The chain combines TRBV20-1 with TRBJ2-5; tentative D call: TRBD1 (7 bases). Trimming removed 8 bases at V and 1 base at J, with 17 bases between. The CDR3 is 14 amino acids. Germline CDR1 and CDR2: DFQATT and SNEGSKA (reference sequence). The DNA of the CDR3 is TGCAGTTCACATGGAGGGGACAGCCAAGAGACCCAGTACTTC. Its translation: CSSHGGDSQETQYF.

This chain uses TRBV24-1 with TRBJ2-3; D might be TRBD2 (5 bases). Trimming removed 0 bases from V and 0 bases from J, with 12 bases in between. The CDR3 is 17 amino acids. From germline, CDR1 is KGHDR and CDR2 SFDVKD. The CDR3 DNA is TGTGCCACCAGTGATTTGCCTGGGAGTTCTAGCACAGATACGCAGTATTTT. It is translated as CATSDLPGSSSTDTQYF.

This clonotype was counted a single time. This chain links TRBV25-1 with TRBJ1-2, with D tentatively TRBD1 (5 bases). The CDR3 totals 16 residues. V lost 3 bases to trimming and J lost 4 bases, with 18 bases between them. Germline CDR1 reads MGHDK; CDR2 reads SYGVNS. CDR3 amino acids: CASSEPGTFPGYGYTF. CDR3 coding DNA: TGTGCCAGCAGTGAGCCAGGGACCTTCCCGGGCTATGGCTACACCTTC.

In its sample, this clonotype was seen once. This chain connects TRBV7-2 to TRBJ2-3; no firm D call. V lost 5 bases, J lost 7 bases, and 4 bases lay in between. In germline, CDR1 is SGHTA, CDR2 FQGNSA. This CDR3 region has 10 residues. The CDR3 sequence: CASSENTQYF. Here the CDR3 DNA reads TGTGCCAGCAGCGAAAATACGCAGTATTTT. The whole variable domain, filled in from reference TRBV7-2 and TRBJ2-3, reads GAGVSQSPSNKVTEKGKDVELRCDPISGHTALYWYRQSLGQGLEFLIYFQGNSAPDKSGLPSDRFSAERTGGSVSTLTIQRTQQEDSAVYLCASSENTQYFGPGTRLTVL.

This chain links TRBV27 with TRBJ1-6; D may be TRBD1 (6 bases). This CDR3 region has 19 residues. CDR1 is MNHEY, CDR2 SMNVEV, per germline (reference sequence). V was pared by 6 bases and J by 0 bases, with 21 bases between. This chain's CDR3 is CASSSTDSNSSSYNSPLHF. The DNA of the CDR3 is TGTGCCAGCAGCTCGACGGACAGTAACTCCAGCTCCTATAATTCACCCCTCCACTTT.

CDR3 nucleotide sequence: TGCGCCAGCAGCTTGGCCCTTGAAGGGTCCTACGAGCAGTACTTC. It yields the protein CASSLALEGSYEQYF. This rearrangement joins TRBV5-1 to TRBJ2-7; D unresolved. This CDR3 is 15 amino acids long. Germline values: CDR1 SGHRS, CDR2 YFSETQ. V dropped 0 bases and J dropped 1 base, with 11 bases sitting between them.

The rearrangement links TRBV27 to TRBJ2-7; D perhaps matches TRBD1 (6 bases). There are 14 residues in the CDR3. Germline assignment: CDR1 MNHEY and CDR2 SMNVEV (reference sequence). Trimming stripped 4 bases from V and 3 bases from J, with 13 bases between. This CDR3 is CASSYKSQGYEQYF. CDR3 in DNA: TGTGCCAGCAGTTACAAATCACAGGGCTACGAGCAGTACTTC.

V is TRBV6-5 and J is TRBJ1-3, with D tentatively TRBD1 (5 bases). Germline V CDR1 and CDR2: MNHEY, SVGAGI. The CDR3 length is 15 residues. Trimming pared 6 bases from V and 0 bases from J, leaving 12 bases between. As DNA, the CDR3 is TGTGCCAGCAGGCCAGACAGCAGCTCTGGAAACACCATATATTTT. Amino acids: CASRPDSSSGNTIYF.

The chain links TRBV4-1 to TRBJ2-3; D perhaps matches TRBD1 (6 bases). The CDR3 extends over 13 amino acids. Trimming stripped 8 bases from V and 2 bases from J, with 11 bases between. The germline CDR1 and CDR2 sequences are MGHRA and YSYEKL. CDR3 DNA: TGCGCCAGCCTAGGGGGTTACACAGATACGCAGTATTTT. Translation: CASLGGYTDTQYF.

The chain uses TRBV12-3 or TRBV12-4 and TRBJ2-1, with D possibly TRBD1 on 5 matching bases. There are 14 residues in the CDR3. V was clipped by 2 bases and J by 5 bases, with 10 bases between them. The CDR3 DNA reads TGTGCCAGCAGTTTATGGGGCACACACAATGAGCAGTTCTTC. It translates to CASSLWGTHNEQFF.

The J gene is TRBJ2-7, the V gene TRBV27; no reliable D call. The ends were cut back, 5 bases at V and 2 bases at J, with 10 bases in the middle. This CDR3 comprises 13 residues. Per germline, CDR1 MNHEY and CDR2 SMNVEV (reference sequence). The DNA of the CDR3 is TGTGCCAGCAGTCCTCAGGTCCCCTACGAGCAGTACTTC. Protein sequence: CASSPQVPYEQYF.

The chain couples TRBV14 to TRBJ2-7; D might be TRBD1 (5 bases). CDR1 and CDR2 (germline): SGHDN, FVKESK. The CDR3 runs 14 residues. Trimming took 4 bases from V and 4 from J, leaving 14 bases between them. The CDR3 reads CASSRDRGFYEQYF. The DNA of the CDR3 is TGTGCCAGCAGCCGAGATAGGGGATTTTACGAGCAGTACTTC.